The rows below give T cell receptor beta chains drawn from one sample of a study of tumor-infiltrating lymphocytes in primary liver carcinoma. In TCRdb, the multiplex PCR reads were re-called with MiXCR into one record per CDR3 protein. This sample has fewer than 75,000 distinct CDR3 sequences, with less than 75% found just once. The sequenced material came from liver tumor tissue from sampling region 2. Receptor source: a man aged 35 to 55 with primary liver carcinoma and hepatitis B virus infection. CDR3s include the opening cysteine and the closing phenylalanine or tryptophan. A D gene is named only where the DNA matches it firmly. Expanded clones get a size class; other rows say once, few or many, or leave the size out.

v_call: TRBV10-3; d_call: NA; j_call: TRBJ1-2; clone_size: once; cdr3_aa: CAISDRNYGYTF; cdr3_nt: TGTGCCATCAGTGACAGAAACTATGGCTACACCTTC
v_call: TRBV5-1; d_call: NA; j_call: TRBJ2-2; clone_size: NA; cdr3_aa: CASKRGENTRELFF; cdr3_nt: TGCGCCAGTAAAAGGGGGGAGAACACCAGGGAGCTATTTTTT
v_call: TRBV29-1; d_call: TRBD1; j_call: TRBJ1-1; clone_size: NA; cdr3_aa: CSVRQGSNTEAYF; cdr3_nt: TGCAGCGTGCGACAGGGAAGTAACACTGAAGCTTACTTT
v_call: TRBV11-3; d_call: TRBD1; j_call: TRBJ2-2; clone_size: many; cdr3_aa: CASSRSTGVYTGELFF; cdr3_nt: TGTGCCAGCAGCCGGTCGACAGGGGTATATACCGGGGAGCTGTTTTTT
v_call: TRBV4-1; d_call: TRBD1; j_call: TRBJ2-7; clone_size: NA; cdr3_aa: CASSPLDRGYELYF; cdr3_nt: TGCGCCAGCAGCCCTCTAGACAGGGGATACGAGTTGTACTTC
v_call: TRBV11-2; d_call: NA; j_call: TRBJ2-3; clone_size: NA; cdr3_aa: CDSSTSTDTRYF; cdr3_nt: TGTGACAGCAGCACCAGCACAGATACGCGGTATTTT
v_call: TRBV12-3/TRBV12-4; d_call: NA; j_call: TRBJ1-5; clone_size: NA; cdr3_aa: CASSFGQGSNQPRHF; cdr3_nt: NA
v_call: TRBV4-1; d_call: NA; j_call: TRBJ1-5; clone_size: NA; cdr3_aa: CASSQTFSGVFQPQHF; cdr3_nt: TGTGCCAGCAGCCAGACATTTTCAGGCGTTTTCCAGCCCCAGCATTTT
v_call: TRBV12-3/TRBV12-4; d_call: TRBD1; j_call: TRBJ2-1; clone_size: NA; cdr3_aa: CASSFGTGGYNEQFF; cdr3_nt: TGTGCCAGTAGTTTTGGGACAGGGGGCTACAATGAGCAGTTCTTC
v_call: TRBV10-2; d_call: NA; j_call: TRBJ2-3; clone_size: NA; cdr3_aa: CASSDDTGFSTDTRYF; cdr3_nt: TGCGCCAGCAGTGACGACACGGGGTTTAGCACAGATACGCGGTATTTT
v_call: TRBV6-1; d_call: TRBD2; j_call: TRBJ2-1; clone_size: NA; cdr3_aa: CASILGTTSGYRGQFF; cdr3_nt: TGTGCCAGCATCCTGGGGACTACTAGCGGGTATAGAGGGCAGTTCTTC
v_call: TRBV11-2; d_call: TRBD2; j_call: TRBJ2-1; clone_size: NA; cdr3_aa: CASSLPGLVDIEQFF; cdr3_nt: TGTGCCAGCAGTCTTCCGGGACTAGTAGACATTGAGCAGTTCTTC
v_call: TRBV12-3/TRBV12-4; d_call: NA; j_call: TRBJ2-7; clone_size: NA; cdr3_aa: CASSRGTGSTYEQCF; cdr3_nt: TGTGCCAGCAGTCGAGGGACGGGTTCGACCTACGAGCAGTGTTTC
v_call: TRBV11-2; d_call: TRBD1; j_call: TRBJ2-3; clone_size: few; cdr3_aa: CASSSTRLQGADTQYF; cdr3_nt: TGTGCCAGCAGCTCAACCCGGTTACAGGGGGCAGATACGCAGTATTTT